This T cell receptor beta chain was sequenced during a study of molecular identifiers for immune sequencing clone quantification. A word on this clonotype: Its antigen is not known.

Previously published methods and listed TCR primers were used for the bulk TCR libraries. TCRdb re-derived calls from the PCR reads in MiXCR, one entry per CDR3 protein. The sample lists about 63,000 distinct CDR3 sequences, 19% occurring once. Sorted naive CD8 T cells were those defined as CD8+CD4-CCR7+CD45RA+. Findings of the study overall: Should identical TCR molecules share a barcode, the sizes of highly expanded clones could be underestimated.

Trimming took 3 bases from V and 2 from J; bases not matched to a gene: 3. Germline CDR1 SGHNT, CDR2 YYREEE (reference sequence). The CDR3 totals 14 residues. Material for sequencing was naive CD8+ T cells from blood, with Jurkat cell RNA spiked in. Noted subset: FACS-sorted CD8+CD4-CCR7+CD45RA+ naive T cells. This TCR was sampled from a human donor in good health. Some libraries in this study had Jurkat cell RNA spiked in. The J gene is TRBJ1-2, the V gene TRBV5-4, with 8 bases aligning to TRBD1. For the CDR3, the DNA is TGTGCCAGCAGCTACTGGACAGGGAACTATGGCTACACCTTC. It encodes CASSYWTGNYGYTF.